The TCR beta chain described here comes from a study of T cells in Graves' hyperthyroidism and ophthalmopathy. Amplified TCR beta CDR3 regions came from RNA transcripts. Primed by the HTBI set, a first-round RT-PCR was run on the TCR CDR3. One entry per CDR3 protein, called by TCRdb with MiXCR from the multiplex PCR reads. The repertoire holds roughly 180,000 distinct CDR3 sequences, with less than 10% as singletons. Overall study findings and caveats: Blood shared most expanded thyroid clonotypes above 0.001.

Exclusion followed for patients with uncontrolled infection, other autoimmune disease, pregnancy or lactation. Drawn at first hyperthyroidism diagnosis, the blood sample preceded any ophthalmopathy symptoms. Using approximately 10 ml of fresh peripheral blood, PBMCs were prepared. Remarks on this clonotype: The antigen remains undetermined.

The length of the CDR3 is 15 residues. CDR1 is SEHNR, CDR2 FQNEAQ, per germline (reference sequence). With V trimmed by 3 bases and J by 2 bases, 5 bases remained unmatched. The receptor's source is a woman between 18 and 29 years old with Graves' hyperthyroidism that later progressed to Graves' ophthalmopathy. The chain has TRBV7-9 and TRBJ2-5; 8 bases agree with TRBD1. The sample was blood. CDR3 DNA: TGTGCCAGCAGCTTTGTCGGACAGGGACAAGAGACCCAGTACTTC. Translating gives CASSFVGQGQETQYF.